Each of the 28 T cell receptor beta chains below was sequenced from the same sample in a study of shared clonotypes between healthy human individuals. Naive CD8 cells, CD45RO-negative and positively selected for CCR7, excluded terminally differentiated effector memory CD45RA+ cells. Clones were read by immunoSEQ multiplex PCR, and TCRdb kept only the in-frame ones, dropping some. The sample carries some 2,100,000 clones, under 95% recorded once. The sample comprised naive CD8+ T cells from PBMCs. All receptors come from a young man in good health. Some clones in this sample may be carry-over from other donors' samples.

As regards this clone: Other DNA sequences in this specimen translate into the identical CDR3. The V and J genes are TRBV27 and TRBJ2-1; D gene unclear. The V gene's germline CDR1 is MNHEY and CDR2 SMNVEV (reference sequence). The CDR3 totals 13 residues. V was trimmed by 0 bases and J by 7 bases, leaving 7 bases between them. Here the CDR3 reads CASSLSLRNEQFF. CDR3 bases: TGTGCCAGCAGTTTATCCCTTAGGAATGAGCAGTTCTTC.

The V gene is TRBV2, the J gene TRBJ2-3; D uncertain. The CDR3 runs to 15 residues. The ends were cut back, 8 bases at V and 0 bases at J, with 15 bases in the middle. Germline CDR1 SNHLY, CDR2 FYNNEI. The CDR3 loop reads CASLPRSDSTDTQYF. CDR3 in DNA: TGTGCCAGCTTACCCCGGAGTGATAGCACAGATACGCAGTATTTT.

The rearrangement uses TRBV7-2 and TRBJ2-7, with D perhaps TRBD1 or TRBD2 (5 bases each). Germline assignment: CDR1 SGHTA and CDR2 FQGNSA. This CDR3 has 16 residues. The V end was cut by 2 bases, the J end by 7 bases, with 21 bases between. The CDR3 nucleotides are TGTGCCAGCAGCTTATTGTTCGAGGGGAACCGCTGGGAGCAGTACTTC. Protein product: CASSLLFEGNRWEQYF.

The chain employs TRBV27 and TRBJ2-7, with D perhaps matching TRBD1 (6 bases). The ends were cut back, 3 bases at V and 0 bases at J, with 15 bases in the middle. Germline V gene data show CDR1 as MNHEY and CDR2 as SMNVEV (reference sequence). This CDR3 is 16 amino acids long. Here the CDR3 DNA reads TGTGCCAGCAGTTTTTCCCGTGGACAGTTCTCCTACGAGCAGTACTTC. It codes for CASSFSRGQFSYEQYF.

The V call is TRBV30, the J call TRBJ2-3; 13 bases match TRBD2. The J segment lost 5 bases and the V segment lost 8 bases, leaving 1 base of the junction unmatched. CDR3 length: 12 residues. From germline, CDR1 is GTSNPN and CDR2 SVGIG (reference sequence). Written as DNA, the CDR3 is TGTGCCGGGACTAGCGGGGAAGATACGCAGTATTTT. Translated, it gives CAGTSGEDTQYF.

The J gene is TRBJ2-3, the V gene TRBV5-1; perhaps TRBD1 as D (5 bases). CDR1 and CDR2 from the germline V gene are SGHRS and YFSETQ. The CDR3 runs to 15 residues. V gave up 4 bases and J gave up 0 bases, with 12 bases separating them. CDR3 region: CASSPSPGSTDTQYF. Written as DNA, the CDR3 is TGCGCCAGCAGCCCGTCCCCAGGGAGCACAGATACGCAGTATTTT.

The chain joins TRBV19 to TRBJ1-2; TRBD1 is a possible D gene (6 bases). Trimming removed 5 bases from V and 5 bases from J, with 12 bases in between. From germline, CDR1 is LNHDA and CDR2 SQIVND (reference sequence). CDR3 size: 13 residues. CDR3 amino acids: CASSFRTAYGYTF. Written as DNA, the CDR3 is TGTGCCAGTAGTTTCCGGACAGCATATGGCTACACCTTC.

V usage is TRBV7-9 and J usage is TRBJ2-7; the match to TRBD1 covers 8 bases. V shed 3 bases and J 4 bases; nucleotides not matched to a gene: 5. Per the germline V gene, CDR1 is SEHNR and CDR2 is FQNEAQ (reference sequence). CDR3 length: 14 residues. The CDR3 protein is CASSFAGGGYEQYF. The CDR3 DNA reads as TGTGCCAGCAGCTTCGCAGGGGGCGGGTACGAGCAGTACTTC.

The CDR3 spells CATGTGRGNTIYF. CDR3 coding DNA: TGTGCCACCGGGACAGGACGCGGAAACACCATATATTTT. V gene TRBV7-9 combines with J gene TRBJ1-3, with 8 bases that match TRBD1. The CDR3 contains 13 residues. Trimming at V came to 10 bases and at J to 4 bases, leaving 6 bases not matched to a gene. Germline CDR1 reads SEHNR; CDR2 reads FQNEAQ (reference sequence).

V usage is TRBV7-6 and J usage is TRBJ2-7, with 7 bases identical to TRBD2. In germline, CDR1 is SGHVS, CDR2 FNYEAQ. Trimming took 5 bases from V and 0 from J; bases not matched to a gene: 4. The CDR3 extends over 14 amino acids. The CDR3 DNA follows: TGTGCCAGCAGCACGCTAGCGGACTCCTACGAGCAGTACTTC. Translation: CASSTLADSYEQYF.

As DNA, the CDR3 is TGTGCCAGCAGCTTAGCACGGGATTCCTACGAGCAGTACTTC. This gives the protein CASSLARDSYEQYF. J is TRBJ2-7 and V is TRBV11-2, with a possible D match to TRBD2 (5 bases). The V and J ends lost 1 base and 1 base respectively, with 8 bases between them. In germline, CDR1 is SGHAT, CDR2 FQNNGV. The CDR3 has 14 amino acids.

This clone was recorded once. The chain uses TRBV10-3 and TRBJ2-7; 9 positions match TRBD1. This CDR3 is built from 13 residues. With V trimmed by 6 bases and J by 5 bases, 5 bases remained unmatched. Germline CDR1 and CDR2: ENHRY and SYGVKD. CDR3 coding DNA: TGTGCCATCAGGGACAGGGGAGGCGACGAGCAGTACTTC. Its translation: CAIRDRGGDEQYF.

On this clone: One end of the junction is discordant with germline, which a read error may explain. The chain has TRBV5-1 and TRBJ2-7, with 13 bases aligning to TRBD2. The CDR3 covers 12 residues. The germline CDR1 and CDR2 sequences are SGHRS and YFSETQ. The CDR3 DNA follows: TGCGCCAGCAGCCAAGGGACTAGCGGGATTCACTTC. It is translated as CASSQGTSGIHF.

The rearrangement uses TRBV19 and TRBJ2-1, with 9 nucleotides matching TRBD2. CDR1 and CDR2 (germline): LNHDA, SQIVND (reference sequence). This CDR3 is built from 14 residues. With V trimmed by 11 bases and J by 10 bases, 15 bases remained unmatched. In DNA form, the CDR3 reads TGTGCCTCCCAGTCCTTAGCGGGAGTTCGGGAGCAGTTCTTC. Its protein is CASQSLAGVREQFF.

The chain employs TRBV27 and TRBJ2-1; D gene ambiguous. Trimming stripped 0 bases from V and 2 bases from J, with 11 bases between. This CDR3 region has 16 residues. Per germline, CDR1 MNHEY and CDR2 SMNVEV (reference sequence). The CDR3 region is CASSLSFGNPYNEQFF. CDR3 nucleotides: TGTGCCAGCAGTTTATCTTTTGGGAACCCCTACAATGAGCAGTTCTTC.

The gene calls are TRBV6-1 and TRBJ2-3, with no clear D. Germline CDR1 reads MNHNS; CDR2 reads SASEGT. V lost 7 bases, J lost 6 bases, and 11 bases lay in between. The CDR3 is 12 residues long. In nucleotides, the CDR3 is TGTGCCAGCACCCAAAGGCGGGATACGCAGTATTTT. Translation: CASTQRRDTQYF.

The chain uses TRBV9 and TRBJ2-5, with a tentative D call TRBD1 (5 bases). The CDR3 spans 15 residues. The germline V gene encodes CDR1 SGDLS and CDR2 YYNGEE. V was clipped by 0 bases and J by 2 bases, with 11 bases between them. In nucleotides, the CDR3 is TGTGCCAGCAGCGTAGAAGCAGGGAAGCAAGAGACCCAGTACTTC. Protein sequence: CASSVEAGKQETQYF.

In regard to this clone: Other DNA sequences in the sample encode the same CDR3. This chain links TRBV18 with TRBJ1-1, with 7 bases aligning to TRBD1. V dropped 3 bases and J dropped 0; count of bases not matched to a gene: 1. CDR1 and CDR2 from the germline V gene are KGHSH and LQKENI. The CDR3 is 14 residues long. The CDR3 coding sequence is TGTGCCAGCTCACCCGGGACAGTGAACACTGAAGCTTTCTTT. This sequence encodes CASSPGTVNTEAFF.

The chain employs TRBV27 and TRBJ2-5, with no clear D. The germline V gene encodes CDR1 MNHEY and CDR2 SMNVEV (reference sequence). V was trimmed by 2 bases and J by 5 bases, leaving 12 bases between them. The CDR3 extends over 14 amino acids. The CDR3 loop reads CASSLRPLGETQYF. In DNA, the CDR3 is TGTGCCAGCAGTTTAAGGCCTCTAGGGGAGACCCAGTACTTC.

The rearrangement uses TRBV14 and TRBJ2-7; D unresolved. Trimming left V 0 bases short and J 3 bases short, with 12 bases between. The CDR3 sequence is 15 residues long. Germline V lookup: CDR1 SGHDN, CDR2 FVKESK. CDR3 protein: CASSQDRAVSYEQYF. The CDR3 DNA follows: TGTGCCAGCAGCCAAGATAGGGCCGTTAGCTACGAGCAGTACTTC.

The rearrangement uses TRBV10-1 and TRBJ1-4; possibly TRBD1 for D (6 bases). V lost 2 bases to trimming and J lost 8 bases, with 9 bases between them. From germline, CDR1 is WNHNN and CDR2 SYGVQD (reference sequence). CDR3 length: 13 residues. CDR3 region: CASSEGRGEKLFF. The CDR3 region has the DNA TGCGCCAGCAGTGAGGGCAGGGGCGAAAAACTGTTTTTT.

This rearrangement joins TRBV19 to TRBJ1-5; no reliable D call. Trimming pared 4 bases from V and 3 bases from J, leaving 16 bases between. The germline V gene encodes CDR1 LNHDA and CDR2 SQIVND (reference sequence). The CDR3 consists of 16 residues. The CDR3 loop is CASSKNTPGNNQPQHF. CDR3 DNA sequence: TGTGCCAGTAGTAAGAACACCCCAGGAAACAATCAGCCCCAGCATTTT.

The CDR3 protein is CASSLGTGPTITDTQYF. CDR3 nucleotide sequence: TGTGCCAGCAGCTTAGGGACAGGGCCGACTATCACAGATACGCAGTATTTT. The chain combines TRBV11-3 with TRBJ2-3; 8 nucleotides line up with TRBD1. V shed 1 base and J 2 bases; nucleotides not matched to a gene: 8. Germline V CDR1 and CDR2: SGHNT, YENEEA. This CDR3 is 17 amino acids long.

The V and J genes are TRBV2 and TRBJ2-7; TRBD2 matches at 11 bases. The V gene end was trimmed by 5 bases and the J gene end by 5 bases; junction bases not matched to a gene: 5. Germline lookup yields CDR1 SNHLY and CDR2 FYNNEI. The CDR3 is 14 residues long. DNA of the CDR3: TGTGCCAGCAGTACTAGCGGGAGCCCCCACGAGCAGTACTTC. Translation gives CASSTSGSPHEQYF.

This rearrangement joins TRBV4-1 to TRBJ2-3; maybe TRBD1 (6 bases). Germline loops: CDR1 MGHRA, CDR2 YSYEKL. The CDR3 is 16 residues long. V was trimmed by 1 base and J by 4 bases, leaving 15 bases between them. CDR3 region: CASSQVYPGVADTQYF. The CDR3 DNA is TGCGCCAGCAGCCAAGTCTACCCAGGGGTGGCAGATACGCAGTATTTT.

Concerning this clone: Other DNA sequences in the same sample also yield this CDR3. The rearrangement uses TRBV19 and TRBJ2-7; D perhaps matches TRBD1 (6 bases). In germline, CDR1 is LNHDA, CDR2 SQIVND (reference sequence). The CDR3 length is 14 residues. V was shortened by 1 base and J by 1 base, with 8 bases between the two germline ends. CDR3 protein: CASSIGTGSYEQYF. The CDR3 DNA is TGTGCCAGTAGTATAGGAACAGGGTCCTACGAGCAGTACTTC.

V gene TRBV18 combines with J gene TRBJ2-5; maybe TRBD1 (5 bases). Germline V gives CDR1 KGHSH, CDR2 LQKENI. This CDR3 has 15 residues. V gave up 2 bases and J gave up 3 bases, with 13 bases separating them. The CDR3 spells CASSPTGRVEETQYF. The CDR3 DNA reads as TGTGCCAGCTCACCAACGGGCAGGGTCGAAGAGACCCAGTACTTC.

V and J are TRBV19 and TRBJ2-7; D is possibly TRBD2 (5 bases). The CDR3 is 16 amino acids. CDR1 is LNHDA and CDR2 is SQIVND in the germline V gene (reference sequence). The V end was cut by 1 base, the J end by 2 bases, with 15 bases between. The CDR3 coding sequence is TGTGCCAGTAGTATAGGGTCAGGAGGAAGACCCTACGAGCAGTACTTC. Translating gives CASSIGSGGRPYEQYF.